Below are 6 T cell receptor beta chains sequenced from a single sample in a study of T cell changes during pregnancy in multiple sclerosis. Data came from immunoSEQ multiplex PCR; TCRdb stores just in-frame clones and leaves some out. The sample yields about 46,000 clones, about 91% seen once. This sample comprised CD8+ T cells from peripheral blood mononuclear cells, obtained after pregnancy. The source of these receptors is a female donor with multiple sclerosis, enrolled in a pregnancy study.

The CDR3 nucleotides are TGTGCCAGCACCGAATCCCCCCTAGCGGGGAGCTACGAGCAGTACTTC. Its protein is CASTESPLAGSYEQYF. The chain recombines TRBV7-9 with TRBJ2-7; 9 nucleotides match TRBD2. The CDR3 is made up of 16 amino acids. The V segment lost 7 bases and the J segment 3 bases; nucleotides outside the gene matches: 13. Germline-derived CDR1 and CDR2 are SEHNR and FQNEAQ (reference sequence). The variable domain in full, completed from reference TRBV7-9 and TRBJ2-7, reads DTGVSQNPRHKITKRGQNVTFRCDPISEHNRLYWYRQTLGQGPEFLTYFQNEAQLEKSRLLSDRFSAERPKGSFSTLEIQRTEQGDSAMYLCASTESPLAGSYEQYFGPGTRLTVT.

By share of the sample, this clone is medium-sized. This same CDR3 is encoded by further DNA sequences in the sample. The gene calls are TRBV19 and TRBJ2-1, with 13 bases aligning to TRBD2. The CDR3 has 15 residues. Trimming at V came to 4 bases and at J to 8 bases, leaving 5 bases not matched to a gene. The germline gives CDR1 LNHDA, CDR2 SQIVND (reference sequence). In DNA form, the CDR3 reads TGTGCCAGTAGTAGGACTAGCGGGAGTTTAGATGAGCAGTTCTTC. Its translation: CASSRTSGSLDEQFF.

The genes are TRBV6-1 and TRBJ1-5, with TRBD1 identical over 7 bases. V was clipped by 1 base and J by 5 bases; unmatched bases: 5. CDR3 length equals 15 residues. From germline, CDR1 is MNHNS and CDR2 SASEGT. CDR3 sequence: CASSEGGGGHQPQHF. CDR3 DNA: TGTGCCAGCAGTGAAGGAGGGGGCGGCCATCAGCCCCAGCATTTT.

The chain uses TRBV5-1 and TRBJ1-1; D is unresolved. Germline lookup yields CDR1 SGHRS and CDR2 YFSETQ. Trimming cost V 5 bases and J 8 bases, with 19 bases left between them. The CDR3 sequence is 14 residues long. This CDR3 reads CASREAADLLEAFF. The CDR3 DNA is TGCGCCAGCAGAGAGGCGGCAGACCTACTGGAAGCTTTCTTT.

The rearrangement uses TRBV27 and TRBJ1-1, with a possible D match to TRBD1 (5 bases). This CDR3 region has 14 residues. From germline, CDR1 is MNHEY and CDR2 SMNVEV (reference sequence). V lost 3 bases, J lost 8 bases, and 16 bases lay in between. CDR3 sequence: CASSLTGGGGEAFF. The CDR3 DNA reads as TGTGCCAGCAGTTTGACCGGGGGAGGCGGCGAAGCTTTCTTT.

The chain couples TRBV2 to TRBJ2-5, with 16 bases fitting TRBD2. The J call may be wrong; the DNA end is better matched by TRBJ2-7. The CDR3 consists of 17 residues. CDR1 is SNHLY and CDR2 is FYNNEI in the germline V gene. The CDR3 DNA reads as TGTGCCAGCAGTGAGGGACTAGCGGGAGGGCTGGGCTACGAGCAGTACTTC. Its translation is CASSEGLAGGLGYEQYF.